This T cell receptor beta chain originates from a study of T cell clones after liver transplantation. Study-wide points: Post-transplant time points were not standardized, so conclusions are preliminary. In a couple of subjects, few donor cells limited the measurable donor-reactive repertoire.

In germline, CDR1 is LGHNA, CDR2 YSLEER. There are 17 residues in the CDR3. V was cut by 4 bases and J by 1 base, with 19 bases left in between. This clone was counted only a few times. Its antigen is as yet unknown. The repertoire was sequenced with immunoSEQ multiplex PCR; TCRdb's copy has only in-frame clones and lacks some. This table has under 85,000 clones, 75% to 85% appearing once. The chain recombines TRBV4-3 with TRBJ1-2; D is perhaps TRBD1 (5 bases). This clonotype originated in a human patient who received a liver transplant. Some T cells may be transferred from the graft donor. The sample in question was CD4+ T cells from blood, obtained 12 months after liver transplant. Written as DNA, the CDR3 is TGCGCCAGCAGCCCTAGGCGCGGACAAGACATTAACTATGGCTACACCTTC. It specifies CASSPRRGQDINYGYTF.